These 26 T cell receptor beta chains were sequenced from one sample in a study of T cells in localized non-small cell lung cancer. Repertoires were generated with immunoSEQ multiplex PCR, while TCRdb's copy carries only in-frame clones and drops some. Of roughly 28,000 clones listed, 87% are singletons. This specimen consisted of peripheral blood, obtained before any cancer treatment. These receptors originate from a male donor at least 60 years old with stage I lung adenocarcinoma.

The chain is built from TRBV29-1 and TRBJ2-2, with D tentatively TRBD2 (5 bases). Trimming took off 2 bases at V and 4 bases at J, with 14 bases between the two ends. Germline V gene data show CDR1 as SQVTM and CDR2 as ANQGSEA. The CDR3 consists of 15 residues. CDR3 coding DNA: TGCAGCGTTGAACGCCAGGTTGCGGGCACCGGGGAGCTGTTTTTT. Its protein product is CSVERQVAGTGELFF.

V is TRBV28 and J is TRBJ2-7; D is possibly TRBD2 (5 bases). The length of the CDR3 is 14 residues. Germline V CDR1 and CDR2: MDHEN, SYDVKM. V was shortened by 2 bases and J by 2 bases, with 10 bases between the two germline ends. Here the CDR3 reads CASSLRGLAYEQYF. CDR3 nucleotides: TGTGCCAGCAGTTTACGAGGGCTAGCCTACGAGCAGTACTTC.

The J gene is TRBJ1-4, the V gene TRBV30; the D gene is possibly TRBD1 (5 bases). In germline, CDR1 is GTSNPN, CDR2 SVGIG (reference sequence). The CDR3 loop spans 15 amino acids. Trimming removed 0 bases at V and 0 bases at J, with 8 bases between. For the CDR3, the DNA is TGTGCCTGGAGTGTCGGGGCTGCAACTAATGAAAAACTGTTTTTT. Its protein is CAWSVGAATNEKLFF.

This chain uses TRBV11-2 with TRBJ2-7; a weak D match, TRBD1 (5 bases). Germline V gene data show CDR1 as SGHAT and CDR2 as FQNNGV. This CDR3 spans 15 amino acids. V was trimmed by 2 bases and J by 5 bases, leaving 16 bases between them. CDR3 loop: CASSLPGASNDEQYF. The CDR3 coding sequence is TGTGCCAGCAGCTTACCTGGGGCAAGTAACGACGAGCAGTACTTC.

The rearrangement uses TRBV5-1 and TRBJ2-3; TRBD2 aligns across 13 bases. The CDR3 covers 16 residues. Germline CDR1 is SGHRS and CDR2 is YFSETQ. V dropped 4 bases and J dropped 3; count of bases not matched to a gene: 5. The CDR3 nucleotides are TGCGCCAGCAGCCTATCGGGACTAGCGGGGACAGATACGCAGTATTTT. Protein sequence: CASSLSGLAGTDTQYF.

V usage is TRBV11-2 and J usage is TRBJ2-6; D gene ambiguous. The V end was cut by 7 bases, the J end by 0 bases, with 19 bases between. Per the germline V gene, CDR1 is SGHAT and CDR2 is FQNNGV. The CDR3 totals 18 residues. In nucleotides, the CDR3 is TGTGCCAGCAAACCGGCGGCAGGTGCCATCTCTGGGGCCAACGTCCTGACTTTC. This gives the protein CASKPAAGAISGANVLTF.

This rearrangement joins TRBV18 to TRBJ1-1, with no clear D. Germline assignment: CDR1 KGHSH and CDR2 LQKENI. The CDR3 has 14 residues. Trimming cost V 3 bases and J 1 base, with 9 bases left between them. The CDR3 loop reads CASSPADKNTEAFF. The CDR3 DNA follows: TGTGCCAGCTCACCCGCAGATAAGAACACTGAAGCTTTCTTT.

The V call is TRBV10-3, the J call TRBJ1-2; tentative D call: TRBD1 (6 bases). CDR1 ENHRY and CDR2 SYGVKD come from the germline V gene. Trimming cost V 3 bases and J 4 bases, with 15 bases left between them. This CDR3 is built from 15 residues. In nucleotides, the CDR3 is TGTGCCATCAGTGATTCCCTCGACAGGACCTATGGCTACACCTTC. It codes for CAISDSLDRTYGYTF.

The chain is built from TRBV7-6 and TRBJ2-4; 16 nucleotides line up with TRBD2. This CDR3 region has 18 residues. Germline values: CDR1 SGHVS, CDR2 FNYEAQ. V gave up 4 bases and J gave up 1 base; unmatched junction bases: 4. CDR3 amino acids: CASSSGLAGGPAKNIQYF. CDR3 nucleotide sequence: TGTGCCAGCAGCTCGGGACTAGCGGGGGGGCCGGCCAAAAACATTCAGTACTTC.

The chain carries TRBV5-8 and TRBJ2-7, with D hard to call. Germline-derived CDR1 and CDR2 are SGHTS and YDEGEE. V lost 0 bases and J lost 3, with 10 bases in between. The CDR3 is made up of 14 amino acids. The CDR3: CASSLGSSFYEQYF. CDR3 nucleotides: TGTGCCAGCAGCTTGGGCAGTTCCTTCTACGAGCAGTACTTC.

The rearrangement uses TRBV11-2 and TRBJ1-3; D is ambiguous. The V end was cut by 5 bases, the J end by 1 base, with 6 bases between. Germline CDR1 reads SGHAT; CDR2 reads FQNNGV. This CDR3 is built from 13 residues. This CDR3 reads CASSPMSGNTIYF. The CDR3 DNA sequence: TGTGCCAGCAGCCCGATGTCTGGAAACACCATATATTTT.

The rearrangement joins TRBV18 to TRBJ1-2; TRBD1 is a possible D gene (5 bases). Trimming shortened V by 2 bases and J by 6 bases, and 10 bases separated the two germline ends. Germline V gives CDR1 KGHSH, CDR2 LQKENI. This CDR3 comprises 13 residues. CDR3 DNA sequence: TGTGCCAGCTCACCAGGTCAGGGAGATGGCTACACCTTC. This gives the protein CASSPGQGDGYTF.

V and J are TRBV27 and TRBJ2-7; D is unclear. CDR1 and CDR2 from the germline V gene are MNHEY and SMNVEV (reference sequence). This CDR3 has 14 amino acids. Trimming stripped 5 bases from V and 2 bases from J, with 13 bases between. The CDR3 loop reads CASSKQTIAYEQYF. The CDR3 bases are TGTGCCAGCAGTAAACAGACAATTGCCTACGAGCAGTACTTC.

The genes are TRBV5-1 and TRBJ2-7; 9 bases are shared with TRBD1. V shed 7 bases and J 6 bases; nucleotides not matched to a gene: 8. CDR1 is SGHRS, CDR2 YFSETQ, per germline. This CDR3 spans 13 amino acids. DNA of the CDR3: TGCGCCAGCTCTAGGGACAGGGCCCTCGAGCAGTACTTC. Translated, it gives CASSRDRALEQYF.

The rearrangement joins TRBV4-2 to TRBJ2-5; possible D gene TRBD2, 6 bases. There are 16 residues in the CDR3. Per germline, CDR1 LGHNA and CDR2 YNFKEQ. Trimming left V 2 bases short and J 1 base short, with 14 bases between. Here the CDR3 DNA reads TGTGCCAGCAGCCAACACGGGGGTGCCACCCAAGAGACCCAGTACTTC. Translated, it gives CASSQHGGATQETQYF.

The chain links TRBV30 to TRBJ2-3; D is possibly TRBD1 (6 bases). V lost 5 bases and J 0 bases, leaving 15 bases between the germline ends. Germline V gene sequence: CDR1 GTSNPN, CDR2 SVGIG (reference sequence). The CDR3 extends over 15 amino acids. In nucleotides, the CDR3 is TGTGCCTGGGATCTTACAGGGAGTAGCACAGATACGCAGTATTTT. This gives the protein CAWDLTGSSTDTQYF.

V usage is TRBV7-2 and J usage is TRBJ2-2; D is unclear. The CDR3 spans 12 residues. V was trimmed by 4 bases and J by 8 bases, leaving 8 bases between them. Germline lookup yields CDR1 SGHTA and CDR2 FQGNSA. The CDR3 nucleotides read TGTGCCAGCAGCTACCGACAAGGGGAGCTGTTTTTT. Protein: CASSYRQGELFF.

V gene TRBV18 combines with J gene TRBJ1-4, with D unclear. The CDR3 consists of 17 residues. Germline-derived CDR1 and CDR2 are KGHSH and LQKENI. Trimming removed 2 bases from V and 5 bases from J, with 18 bases in between. CDR3 in amino acids: CASSPGGSSNPNEKLFF. The CDR3 bases are TGTGCCAGCTCACCAGGCGGGTCATCCAATCCAAATGAAAAACTGTTTTTT.

This chain connects TRBV18 to TRBJ2-5; D ambiguous. Germline V gene sequence: CDR1 KGHSH, CDR2 LQKENI. The CDR3 covers 13 residues. V was pared by 2 bases and J by 5 bases, with 9 bases between. The CDR3 spells CASSPIVRETQYF. The DNA of the CDR3 is TGTGCCAGCTCACCAATAGTACGGGAGACCCAGTACTTC.

The chain combines TRBV27 with TRBJ1-4; D not certain. The CDR3 has 11 residues. Trimming removed 2 bases from V and 8 bases from J, with 3 bases in between. CDR1 and CDR2 from the germline V gene are MNHEY and SMNVEV (reference sequence). The CDR3 DNA sequence: TGTGCCAGCAGTTTACAAGAAAAACTGTTTTTT. Encoded protein: CASSLQEKLFF. Filled out from reference TRBV27 and TRBJ1-4, the complete variable domain reads EAQVTQNPRYLITVTGKKLTVTCSQNMNHEYMSWYRQDPGLGLRQIYYSMNVEVTDKGDVPEGYKVSRKEKRNFPLILESPSPNQTSLYFCASSLQEKLFFGSGTQLSVL.

The chain is built from TRBV6-6 and TRBJ1-5; weak D call: TRBD1 (6 bases). Deletions cut 5 bases from V and 11 bases from J, with 13 bases between. CDR3 length: 12 amino acids. Germline-derived CDR1 and CDR2 are MNHNY and SVGAGI (reference sequence). CDR3 protein: CASSPGVFAQHF. CDR3 in DNA: TGTGCCAGCAGTCCAGGGGTTTTCGCCCAGCATTTT.

The chain carries TRBV7-8 and TRBJ1-1; D is perhaps TRBD1 (5 bases). Germline values: CDR1 SGHVS, CDR2 FQNEAQ. This CDR3 is built from 14 residues. Trimming left V 5 bases short and J 1 base short, with 11 bases between. The chain's CDR3 is CASSRGTGNTEAFF. The CDR3 coding sequence is TGTGCCAGCAGCCGTGGGACGGGGAACACTGAAGCTTTCTTT. The full variable domain, with the rest looked up from reference TRBV7-8 and TRBJ1-1, is GAGVSQSPRYKVAKRGQDVALRCDPISGHVSLFWYQQALGQGPEFLTYFQNEAQLDKSGLPSDRFFAERPEGSVSTLKIQRTQQEDSAVYLCASSRGTGNTEAFFGQGTRLTVV.

The table lists this clone with a count of one. V gene TRBV30 combines with J gene TRBJ1-2; TRBD1 aligns across 7 bases. CDR3 length equals 14 residues. Germline V gene sequence: CDR1 GTSNPN, CDR2 SVGIG (reference sequence). Unmatched junction bases numbered 10, after V lost 3 bases and J lost 6 bases. The CDR3 nucleotides are TGTGCCTGGAGGCAGACAGGGAGAGGTAATGGCTACACCTTC. It encodes CAWRQTGRGNGYTF. Full variable domain (remainder filled in from reference TRBV30 and TRBJ1-2): SQTIHQWPATLVQPVGSPLSLECTVEGTSNPNLYWYRQAAGRGLQLLFYSVGIGQISSEVPQNLSASRPQDRQFILSSKKLLLSDSGFYLCAWRQTGRGNGYTFGSGTRLTVV.

The chain has TRBV18 and TRBJ1-2, with D perhaps TRBD1 (5 bases). CDR1 is KGHSH and CDR2 is LQKENI in the germline V gene. The length of the CDR3 is 13 residues. Trimming pared 6 bases from V and 3 bases from J, leaving 11 bases between. CDR3 in DNA: TGTGCCAGCTCGCCCGGGGGAGACTATGGCTACACCTTC. This translates into CASSPGGDYGYTF.

The V gene is TRBV5-1, the J gene TRBJ1-2; 9 bases align to TRBD1. Trimming at V came to 4 bases and at J to 8 bases, leaving 6 bases not matched to a gene. From germline, CDR1 is SGHRS and CDR2 YFSETQ. This CDR3 region has 13 residues. The CDR3 DNA sequence: TGCGCCAGCAGCCCGGGACAGGGTGAGGGCTACACCTTC. Amino acid sequence: CASSPGQGEGYTF.

Of note for this clone: One end of the junction does not line up with germline, which may come from a read error. V is TRBV28 and J is TRBJ2-5, with D maybe TRBD2 (6 bases). The germline gives CDR1 MDHEN, CDR2 SYDVKM. The length of the CDR3 is 13 residues. The CDR3 is CASSDSGGETHYF. Written as DNA, the CDR3 is TGTGCCAGCAGTGACTCAGGAGGGGAGACCCATTACTTC.